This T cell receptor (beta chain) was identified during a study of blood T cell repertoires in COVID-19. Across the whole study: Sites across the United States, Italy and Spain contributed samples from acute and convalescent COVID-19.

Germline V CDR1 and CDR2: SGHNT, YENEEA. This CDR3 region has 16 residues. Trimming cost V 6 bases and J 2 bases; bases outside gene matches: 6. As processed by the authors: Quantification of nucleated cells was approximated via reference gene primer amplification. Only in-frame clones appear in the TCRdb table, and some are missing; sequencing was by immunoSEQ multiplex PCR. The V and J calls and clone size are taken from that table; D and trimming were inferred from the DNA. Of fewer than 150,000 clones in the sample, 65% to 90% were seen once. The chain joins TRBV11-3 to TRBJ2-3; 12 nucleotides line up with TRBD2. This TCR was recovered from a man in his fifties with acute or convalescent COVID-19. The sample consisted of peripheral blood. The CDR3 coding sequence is TGTGCCAGCAGTTTAACTAGCGGGAGGACCACAGATACGCAGTATTTT. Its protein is CASSLTSGRTTDTQYF.